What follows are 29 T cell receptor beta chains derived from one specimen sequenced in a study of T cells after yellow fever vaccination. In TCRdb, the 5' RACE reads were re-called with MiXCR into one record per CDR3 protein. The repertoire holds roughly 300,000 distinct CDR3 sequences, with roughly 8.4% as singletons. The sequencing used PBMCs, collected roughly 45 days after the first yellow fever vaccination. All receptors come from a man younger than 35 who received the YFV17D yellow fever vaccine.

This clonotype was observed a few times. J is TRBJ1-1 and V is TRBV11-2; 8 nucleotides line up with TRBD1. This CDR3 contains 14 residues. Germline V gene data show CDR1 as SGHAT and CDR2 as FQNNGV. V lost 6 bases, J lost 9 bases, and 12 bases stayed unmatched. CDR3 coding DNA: TGTGCCAGCAGAATCCTACTCGGGACAGGACAAGCTTTCTTT. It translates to CASRILLGTGQAFF.

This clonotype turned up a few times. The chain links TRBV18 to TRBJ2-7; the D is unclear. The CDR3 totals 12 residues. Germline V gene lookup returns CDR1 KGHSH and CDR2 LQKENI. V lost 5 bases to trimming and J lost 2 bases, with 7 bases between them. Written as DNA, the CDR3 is TGTGCCAGCTCAACAGAGGCCTACGAGCAGTACTTC. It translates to CASSTEAYEQYF. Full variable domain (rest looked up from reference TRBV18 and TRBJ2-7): NAGVMQNPRHLVRRRGQEARLRCSPMKGHSHVYWYRQLPEEGLKFMVYLQKENIIDESGMPKERFSAEFPKEGPSILRIQQVVRGDSAAYFCASSTEAYEQYFGPGTRLTVT.

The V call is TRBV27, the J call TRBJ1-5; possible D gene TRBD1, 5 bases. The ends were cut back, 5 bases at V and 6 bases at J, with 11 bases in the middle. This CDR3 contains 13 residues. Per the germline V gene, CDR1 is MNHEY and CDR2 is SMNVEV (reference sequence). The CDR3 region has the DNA TGTGCCAGCAGTGCGGGGGTCCTTCAGCCCCAGCATTTT. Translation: CASSAGVLQPQHF.

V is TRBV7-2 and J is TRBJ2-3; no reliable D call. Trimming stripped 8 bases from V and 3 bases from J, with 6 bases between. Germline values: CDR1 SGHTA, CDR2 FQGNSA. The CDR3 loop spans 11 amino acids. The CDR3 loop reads CASEGTDTQYF. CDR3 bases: TGTGCCAGCGAAGGTACAGATACGCAGTATTTT.

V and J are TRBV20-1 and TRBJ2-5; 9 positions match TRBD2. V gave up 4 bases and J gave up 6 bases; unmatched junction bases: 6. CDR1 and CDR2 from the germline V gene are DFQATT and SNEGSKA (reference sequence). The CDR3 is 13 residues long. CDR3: CSATGGGAKTQYF. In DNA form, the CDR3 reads TGCAGTGCTACCGGCGGGGGGGCAAAGACCCAGTACTTC.

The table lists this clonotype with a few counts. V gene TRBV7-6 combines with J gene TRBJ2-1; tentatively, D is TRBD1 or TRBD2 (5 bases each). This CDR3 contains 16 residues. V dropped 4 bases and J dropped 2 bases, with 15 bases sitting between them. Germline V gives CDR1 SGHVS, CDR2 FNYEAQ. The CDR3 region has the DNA TGTGCCAGCAGCTCCCAGCCGGGACCAGCCTACAATGAGCAGTTCTTC. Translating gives CASSSQPGPAYNEQFF.

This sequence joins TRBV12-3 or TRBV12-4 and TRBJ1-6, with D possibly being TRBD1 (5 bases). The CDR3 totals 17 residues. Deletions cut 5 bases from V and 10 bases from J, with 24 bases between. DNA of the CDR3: TGTGCCAGCAGTCCGGACCTAGGGTGGGGCCGGGGGTCACCCCTCCACTTT. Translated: CASSPDLGWGRGSPLHF.

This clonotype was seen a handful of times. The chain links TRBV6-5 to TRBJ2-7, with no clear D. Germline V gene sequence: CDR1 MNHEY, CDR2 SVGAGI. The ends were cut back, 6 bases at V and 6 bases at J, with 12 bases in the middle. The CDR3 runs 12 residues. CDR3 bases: TGTGCCAGCAGCCCCTTACCGGGCGAGCAGTACTTC. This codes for CASSPLPGEQYF.

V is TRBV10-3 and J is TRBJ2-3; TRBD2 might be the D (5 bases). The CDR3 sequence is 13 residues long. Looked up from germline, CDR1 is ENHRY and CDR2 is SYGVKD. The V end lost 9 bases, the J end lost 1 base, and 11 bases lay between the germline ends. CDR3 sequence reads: CAIKNSGTDTQYF. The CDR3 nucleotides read TGTGCCATAAAAAATAGCGGCACAGATACGCAGTATTTT.

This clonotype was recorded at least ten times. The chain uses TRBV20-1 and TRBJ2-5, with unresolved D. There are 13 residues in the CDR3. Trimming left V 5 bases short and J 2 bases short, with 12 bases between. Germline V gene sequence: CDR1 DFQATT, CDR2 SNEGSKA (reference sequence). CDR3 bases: TGCAGTGCTCTAGGACCAGATCAAGAGACCCAGTACTTC. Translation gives CSALGPDQETQYF.

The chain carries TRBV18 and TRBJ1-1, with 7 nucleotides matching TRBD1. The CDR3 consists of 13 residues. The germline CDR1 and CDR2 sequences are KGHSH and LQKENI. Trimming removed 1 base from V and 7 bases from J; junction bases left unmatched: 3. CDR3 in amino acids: CASSPRGQDEAFF. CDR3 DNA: TGTGCCAGCTCACCACGAGGACAGGATGAAGCTTTCTTT.

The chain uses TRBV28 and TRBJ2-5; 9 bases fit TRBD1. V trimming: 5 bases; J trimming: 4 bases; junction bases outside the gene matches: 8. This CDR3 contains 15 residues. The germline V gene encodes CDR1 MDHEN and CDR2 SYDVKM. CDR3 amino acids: CASSLPTGGRETQYF. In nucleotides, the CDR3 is TGTGCCAGCAGTCTACCGACAGGGGGGCGAGAGACCCAGTACTTC.

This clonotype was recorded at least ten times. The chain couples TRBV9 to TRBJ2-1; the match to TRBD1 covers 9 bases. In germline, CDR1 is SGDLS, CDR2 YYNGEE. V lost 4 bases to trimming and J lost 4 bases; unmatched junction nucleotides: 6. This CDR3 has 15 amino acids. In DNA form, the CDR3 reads TGTGCCAGCAGCCCCCGGGACAGGGAATACAATGAGCAGTTCTTC. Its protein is CASSPRDREYNEQFF.

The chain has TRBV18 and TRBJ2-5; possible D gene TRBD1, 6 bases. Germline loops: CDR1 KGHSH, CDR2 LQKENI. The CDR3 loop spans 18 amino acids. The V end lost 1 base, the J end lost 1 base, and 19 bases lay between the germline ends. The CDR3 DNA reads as TGTGCCAGCTCACCACGCGTAAGGGGGATATTAGCCCAAGAGACCCAGTACTTC. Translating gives CASSPRVRGILAQETQYF.

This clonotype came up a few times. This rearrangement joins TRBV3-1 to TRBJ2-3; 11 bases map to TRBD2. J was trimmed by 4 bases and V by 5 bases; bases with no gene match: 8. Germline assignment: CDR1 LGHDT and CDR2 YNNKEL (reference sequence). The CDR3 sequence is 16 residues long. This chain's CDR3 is CASSLYSGGAPDTQYF. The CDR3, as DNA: TGTGCCAGCAGCTTATATAGCGGGGGGGCCCCAGATACGCAGTATTTT.

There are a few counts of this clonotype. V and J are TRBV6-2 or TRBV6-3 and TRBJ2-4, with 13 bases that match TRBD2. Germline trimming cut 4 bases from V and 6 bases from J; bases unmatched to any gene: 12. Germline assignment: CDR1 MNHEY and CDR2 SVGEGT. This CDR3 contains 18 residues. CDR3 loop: CASSSTSGGSVVGNIQYF. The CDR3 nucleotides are TGTGCCAGCAGTTCGACTAGCGGGGGGAGTGTAGTTGGAAACATTCAGTACTTC.

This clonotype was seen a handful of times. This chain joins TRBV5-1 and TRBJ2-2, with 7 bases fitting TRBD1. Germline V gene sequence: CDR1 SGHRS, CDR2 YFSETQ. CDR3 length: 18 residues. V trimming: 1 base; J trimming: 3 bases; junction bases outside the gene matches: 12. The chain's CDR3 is CASSLNLGGQRYTGELFF. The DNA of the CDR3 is TGCGCCAGCAGCTTGAATTTAGGGGGACAGCGCTACACCGGGGAGCTGTTTTTT.

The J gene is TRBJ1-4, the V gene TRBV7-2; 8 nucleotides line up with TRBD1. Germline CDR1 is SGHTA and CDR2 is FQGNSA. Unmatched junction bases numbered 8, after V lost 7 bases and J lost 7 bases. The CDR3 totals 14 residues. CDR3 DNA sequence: TGTGCCAGCAAACTTGACAGGGGTGGTGAAAAACTGTTTTTT. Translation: CASKLDRGGEKLFF.

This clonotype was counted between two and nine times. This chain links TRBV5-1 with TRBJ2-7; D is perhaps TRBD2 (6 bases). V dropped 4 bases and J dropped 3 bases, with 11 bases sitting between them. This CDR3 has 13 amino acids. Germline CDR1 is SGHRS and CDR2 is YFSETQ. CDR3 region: CASSGGIGYEQYF. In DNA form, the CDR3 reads TGCGCCAGCAGCGGGGGGATTGGCTACGAGCAGTACTTC.

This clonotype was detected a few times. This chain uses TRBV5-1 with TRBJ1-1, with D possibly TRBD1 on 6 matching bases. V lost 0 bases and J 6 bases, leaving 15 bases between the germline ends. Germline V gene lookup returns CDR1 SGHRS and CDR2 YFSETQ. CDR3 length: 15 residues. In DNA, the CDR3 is TGCGCCAGCAGCTTGGTCGGCAGGGGCAGCTCTGAAGCTTTCTTT. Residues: CASSLVGRGSSEAFF.

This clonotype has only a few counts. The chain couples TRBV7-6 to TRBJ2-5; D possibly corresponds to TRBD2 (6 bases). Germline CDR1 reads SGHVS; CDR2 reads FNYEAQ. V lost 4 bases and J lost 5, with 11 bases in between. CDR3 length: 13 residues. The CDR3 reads CASSSTRLETQYF. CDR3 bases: TGTGCCAGCAGCTCGACTAGATTGGAGACCCAGTACTTC.

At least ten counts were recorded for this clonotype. DNA of the CDR3: TGTGCCATCAGCCCGGGACAGGGAGTTGCAGATACGCAGTATTTT. Translated: CAISPGQGVADTQYF. The chain carries TRBV10-3 and TRBJ2-3; 9 bases are a match to TRBD1. The CDR3 spans 15 residues. With 6 bases clipped from V and 4 bases from J, the junction kept 8 bases outside the gene matches. CDR1 is ENHRY, CDR2 SYGVKD, per germline.

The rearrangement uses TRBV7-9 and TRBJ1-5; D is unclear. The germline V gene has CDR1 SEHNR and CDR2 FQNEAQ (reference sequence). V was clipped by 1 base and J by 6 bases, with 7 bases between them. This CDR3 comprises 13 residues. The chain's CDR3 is CASSLGMSQPQHF. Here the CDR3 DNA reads TGTGCCAGCAGCTTAGGGATGAGTCAGCCCCAGCATTTT.

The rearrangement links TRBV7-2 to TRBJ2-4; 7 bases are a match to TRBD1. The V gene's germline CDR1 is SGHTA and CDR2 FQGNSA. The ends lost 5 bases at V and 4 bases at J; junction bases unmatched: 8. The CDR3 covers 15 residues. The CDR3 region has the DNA TGTGCCAGCAGCCCCTACCTGACAGGGAAAAACATTCAGTACTTC. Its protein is CASSPYLTGKNIQYF.

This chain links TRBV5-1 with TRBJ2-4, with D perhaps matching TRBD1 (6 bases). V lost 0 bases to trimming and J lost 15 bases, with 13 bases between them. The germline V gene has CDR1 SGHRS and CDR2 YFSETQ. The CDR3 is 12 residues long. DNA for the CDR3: TGCGCCAGCAGCTTGGAAGGGGGTAAAGGGTACTTC. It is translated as CASSLEGGKGYF.

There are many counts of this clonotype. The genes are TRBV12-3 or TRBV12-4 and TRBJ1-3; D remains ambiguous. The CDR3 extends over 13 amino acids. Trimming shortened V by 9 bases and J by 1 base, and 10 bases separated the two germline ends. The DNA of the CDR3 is TGTGCCAGTACAGTCTCTTCTGGAAACACCATATATTTT. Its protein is CASTVSSGNTIYF.

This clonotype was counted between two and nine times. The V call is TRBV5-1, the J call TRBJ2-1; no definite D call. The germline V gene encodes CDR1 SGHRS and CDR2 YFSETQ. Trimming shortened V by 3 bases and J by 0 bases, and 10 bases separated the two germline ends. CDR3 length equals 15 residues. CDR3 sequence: CASSYDSPSYNEQFF. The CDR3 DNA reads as TGCGCCAGCAGCTATGACTCCCCCTCCTACAATGAGCAGTTCTTC.

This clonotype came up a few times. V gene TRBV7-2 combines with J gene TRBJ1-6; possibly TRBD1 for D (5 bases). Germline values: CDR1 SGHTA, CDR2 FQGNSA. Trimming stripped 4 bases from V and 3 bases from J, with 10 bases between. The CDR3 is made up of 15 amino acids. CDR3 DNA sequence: TGTGCCAGCAGCTCCTACGACAGCTATAATTCACCCCTCCACTTT. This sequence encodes CASSSYDSYNSPLHF.

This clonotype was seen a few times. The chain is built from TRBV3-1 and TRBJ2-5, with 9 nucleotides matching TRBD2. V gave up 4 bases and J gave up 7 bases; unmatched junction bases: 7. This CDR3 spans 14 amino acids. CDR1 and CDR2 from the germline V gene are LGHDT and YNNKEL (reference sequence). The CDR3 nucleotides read TGTGCCAGCAGCCCCAGCGGGGGGATGGCGACCCAGTACTTC. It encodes CASSPSGGMATQYF.